The T cell receptor (beta chain) described here comes from a study of Ad26.COV2.S vaccination and SARS-CoV-2 variants. Whole-study context: Intramuscular Ad26.COV2.S doses were given once or twice, 56 days apart. Study conclusions and caveats: Analytic work on TCR breadth and depth might have understated the full extent of total T cell responses. Substantial response breadth was reportedly seen for spike-specific CD8+ and CD4+ T cells after vaccination.

As to this clone: Its antigen is unknown.

The treatment: roughly 19 received Ad26.COV2.S at low or high dose, single or two shots; about 5 received placebo; per-sample allocation not given. Day 63 following the first vaccine or placebo injection was when the samples were taken. Built on an Ad26 vector, the vaccine expressed Wuhan-strain SARS-CoV-2 spike. V lost 3 bases and J 7 bases, leaving 13 bases between the germline ends. The V gene's germline CDR1 is MDHEN and CDR2 SYDVKM. This CDR3 comprises 15 residues. Sequencing was performed with immunoSEQ multiplex PCR; in TCRdb, only in-frame clones are kept and a portion is missing. The repertoire holds hundreds of thousands of clones, roughly 84% seen once, with about 3% in the top ten.

The chain uses TRBV28 and TRBJ1-6; maybe TRBD1 (5 bases). The source material was peripheral blood, sampled in a trial of Ad26.COV2.S vaccine versus placebo. The origin of this receptor is a person between 18 and 65 years old who received the Ad26.COV2.S COVID-19 vaccine or a placebo. CDR3 nucleotides: TGTGCCAGCAGTTTCTCCGGGACGCGGAATTCACCCCTCCACTTT. Amino acid sequence: CASSFSGTRNSPLHF.